The rows below give T cell receptor beta chains drawn from one sample of a study of blood T cell repertoires in COVID-19. Generated by immunoSEQ multiplex PCR, the TCRdb table keeps only in-frame clones and is missing some. The sample holds more than 95,000 clones; 85% to 90% are singletons and the top ten take more than 6.5%. The sample consisted of peripheral blood. These receptors were obtained from a man older than 75 with active or convalescent COVID-19. Each CDR3 is given with its conserved first and last residue. The order of the fields is D gene, clone size, J gene, V gene, CDR3 DNA, CDR3 protein. A D gene is named only where the DNA matches it firmly. Only some rows state a clone size, as once, few, many or a class for expanded clones.

TRBD1,.,TRBJ2-3,TRBV15,TGTGCCACCAGCCCTAAAGGGACAGGGGCAGATACGCAGTATTTT,CATSPKGTGADTQYF
.,.,TRBJ1-4,TRBV11-3,TGTGCCAGCAGCCCTAGGGCGGGGAAAACTAATGAAAAACTGTTTTTT,CASSPRAGKTNEKLFF
.,.,TRBJ1-5,TRBV24-1,TGTGCCACCAGTGACCACAGGGGCAATCAGCCCCAGCATTTT,CATSDHRGNQPQHF
.,.,TRBJ1-4,TRBV25-1,TGTGCCAGCAGCGCGGGGTCGGGGGGGGCTGATGAAAAACTGTTTTTT,CASSAGSGGADEKLFF
TRBD2,.,TRBJ2-7,TRBV5-4,TGTGCCAGCAGTCGTAGCGGGATCCGGTACGAGCAGTACTTC,CASSRSGIRYEQYF
TRBD2,.,TRBJ2-5,TRBV5-5,TGTGCCAGCAGAAAAGAACAGGCCCTAGCGGGAGGAGAGACCCAGTACTTC,CASRKEQALAGGETQYF
TRBD1,.,TRBJ2-5,TRBV10-1,TGCGCCAGCGGGACAGCGCCTCAAGAGACCCAGTACTTC,CASGTAPQETQYF
.,few,TRBJ1-6,TRBV6-1,TGTGCCAGCAGTGAGCCCAGATGGTTCACCCTCCACTTT,CASSEPRWFTLHF
TRBD2,.,TRBJ2-3,TRBV11-2,TGTGCCAGCAGCTTCCTAGCGGGGGGGTCCACAGATACGCAGTATTTT,CASSFLAGGSTDTQYF
TRBD2,few,TRBJ2-1,TRBV9,TGTGCCAGCAGCGTAGGTGCAGCGGGGGGCGGTGAGCAGTTCTTC,CASSVGAAGGGEQFF
.,.,TRBJ2-2,TRBV4-3,TGCGCCAGCAGCCAAGATTCGGCCGGGGAGCTGTTTTTT,CASSQDSAGELFF
.,.,TRBJ1-2,TRBV29-1,TGCAGCGTTAGGGTACAGGGAAGTGGAGGCTACACCTTC,CSVRVQGSGGYTF
TRBD2,.,TRBJ2-6,TRBV18,TGTGCCAGCTCACCGGGGGGGAGTCGCTCTGGGGCCAACGTCCTGACTTTC,CASSPGGSRSGANVLTF
TRBD2,few,TRBJ2-3,TRBV9,TGTGCCAGCAGCGTTAGCGGGGGTAGGGATACGCAGTATTTT,CASSVSGGRDTQYF
.,.,TRBJ1-2,TRBV6-5,TGTGCCAGCAGTTACACAGACTATGGCTACACCTTC,CASSYTDYGYTF
.,.,TRBJ2-1,TRBV7-3,TGTGCCAGCAGCAAAAGGCAGGACAATGAGCAGTTCTTC,CASSKRQDNEQFF
TRBD1,.,TRBJ1-1,TRBV24-1,TGTGCCACCGGAGACAGGGTGGGCACTGAAGCTTTCTTT,CATGDRVGTEAFF
TRBD1,.,TRBJ2-7,TRBV11-2,TGTGCCAGCAGCTTAACAGACAGGGGGGCCAGTTCCTACGAGCAGTACTTC,CASSLTDRGASSYEQYF
.,.,TRBJ2-1,TRBV7-3,TGTGCCAGCAGCTTAAACGGGGGTAGGTCCTACAATGAGCAGTTCTTC,CASSLNGGRSYNEQFF
TRBD1,.,TRBJ1-2,TRBV10-3,TGTGCCATCAGGGGACAGGGGTACGTTGGCTACACCTTC,CAIRGQGYVGYTF
.,once,TRBJ1-1,TRBV2,TGTGCCACCACGCCATTGACAACGAACACTGAAGCTTTCTTT,CATTPLTTNTEAFF
.,.,TRBJ2-7,TRBV5-1,TGCGCCAGCAGCTCCCAGGGCTACGAGCAGTACTTC,CASSSQGYEQYF
.,.,TRBJ1-4,TRBV24-1,TGTGCCACCAGTGACCCGACAGTCCCTAATGAAAAACTGTTTTTT,CATSDPTVPNEKLFF
.,.,TRBJ2-2,TRBV28,TGTGCCAGCAGTCAGGCGGGGCCCGCCGGGGAGCTGTTTTTT,CASSQAGPAGELFF
TRBD1,.,TRBJ2-7,TRBV7-3,TGTGCCAGCAGTCTGACAGGGGGCTACTACGAGCAGTACTTC,CASSLTGGYYEQYF
.,.,TRBJ1-5,TRBV7-2,TGTGCCAGCAGCCCTACGTGGCGGGGAAATCAGCCCCAGCATTTT,CASSPTWRGNQPQHF
TRBD2,.,TRBJ2-2,TRBV7-2,TGTGCCAGCACCTTGACTAGCGGGAGGTTCGGGCCCGGGGAGCTGTTTTTT,CASTLTSGRFGPGELFF
.,.,TRBJ1-2,TRBV10-3,TGTGCCATCAGTAGACATCCCCTCTATGGCTACACCTTC,CAISRHPLYGYTF
TRBD2,.,TRBJ2-5,TRBV10-3,TGTGCCATCAGTGTGGGCGGGGGGGCCGTAGAGACCCAGTACTTC,CAISVGGGAVETQYF
.,.,TRBJ2-7,TRBV7-9,TGTGCCAGCAGCTTAGACAGTTCCTACGAGCAGTACTTC,CASSLDSSYEQYF
TRBD2,.,TRBJ2-1,TRBV7-9,TGTGCCAGCAGTCTCGACGGGACTAGCCAGTTCTTC,CASSLDGTSQFF
TRBD2,.,TRBJ2-2,TRBV27,TGTGCCACTGGGGGACTAAACACCGGGGAGCTGTTTTTT,CATGGLNTGELFF
.,.,TRBJ2-5,TRBV11-3,TGTGCCAGCAGCTTATCCAGGGGAACAGGCCTCCAAGAGACCCAGTACTTC,CASSLSRGTGLQETQYF
.,.,TRBJ2-3,TRBV6-2/TRBV6-3,TGTGCCAGCAGTGCGGGATTTCAGGCAGATACGCAGTATTTT,CASSAGFQADTQYF
.,.,TRBJ2-2,TRBV6-2/TRBV6-3,TGTGCCAGCAGTTACGGCCTACTAGTCGCCGGGGAGCTGTTTTTT,CASSYGLLVAGELFF
TRBD1,once,TRBJ2-5,TRBV18,TGTGCCAGCTCACTCTCGACAGGGAAGGGTGAGACCCAGTACTTC,CASSLSTGKGETQYF
TRBD2,.,TRBJ2-7,TRBV27,TGTGCCAGCAGTTTAAGTCCTAGCGGGAGGTACGAGCAGTACTTC,CASSLSPSGRYEQYF
.,.,TRBJ1-3,TRBV6-1,TGTGCCAGCAGTGAAGGGGGCCGCCGCTCTGGAAACACCATATATTTT,CASSEGGRRSGNTIYF
TRBD2,.,TRBJ2-5,TRBV12-3/TRBV12-4,TGTGCCAGCAGGGGGGGGGAGACCCAGTACTTC,CASRGGETQYF
.,.,TRBJ2-7,TRBV6-6,TGTGCCAGCAGTTACCGGCGGGGGCTCTCCTACGAGCAGTACTTC,CASSYRRGLSYEQYF
.,.,TRBJ1-5,TRBV19,TGTGCCAGTAGTACCAACACAGGGTACAATCAGCCCCAGCATTTT,CASSTNTGYNQPQHF
.,.,TRBJ1-5,TRBV19,TGTGCCAGTAGTATTAGTGCGGGGGTGAATCAGCCCCAGCATTTT,CASSISAGVNQPQHF
.,once,TRBJ1-5,TRBV23-1,TGCGCCAGCGCGGGGGGGAGAGGACTAGAGACGATTCAGCCCCAGCATTTT,CASAGGRGLETIQPQHF
TRBD1,.,TRBJ1-4,TRBV19,TGTGCCAGTACCCAGGGGGCCGCTAATGAAAAACTGTTTTTT,CASTQGAANEKLFF
.,.,TRBJ1-5,TRBV27,TGTGCCAGCAGTTTGGGGGGGTCTAGCAATCAGCCCCAGCATTTT,CASSLGGSSNQPQHF
.,.,TRBJ1-2,TRBV5-4,TGTGCCACCCGAAGGGGTGCTAACTATGGCTACACCTTC,CATRRGANYGYTF
TRBD2,.,TRBJ2-7,TRBV7-2,TGTGCCAGCAGCTTAGGCCTACTAGCGGGAGGGTACGAGCAGTACTTC,CASSLGLLAGGYEQYF
TRBD1,.,TRBJ1-2,TRBV2,TGTGCCAGCAGGGCTCCGGGACAGCCAAACTATGGCTACACCTTC,CASRAPGQPNYGYTF
.,.,TRBJ2-5,TRBV3-1/TRBV3-2,TGTGCCAGCAGCCAAACGGGGACCCAGTACTTC,CASSQTGTQYF
TRBD2,.,TRBJ2-1,TRBV7-9,TGTGCCAGCAGCCTGAAAAGACGGACTAGCGGGAGGGCAAATGAGCAGTTCTTC,CASSLKRRTSGRANEQFF